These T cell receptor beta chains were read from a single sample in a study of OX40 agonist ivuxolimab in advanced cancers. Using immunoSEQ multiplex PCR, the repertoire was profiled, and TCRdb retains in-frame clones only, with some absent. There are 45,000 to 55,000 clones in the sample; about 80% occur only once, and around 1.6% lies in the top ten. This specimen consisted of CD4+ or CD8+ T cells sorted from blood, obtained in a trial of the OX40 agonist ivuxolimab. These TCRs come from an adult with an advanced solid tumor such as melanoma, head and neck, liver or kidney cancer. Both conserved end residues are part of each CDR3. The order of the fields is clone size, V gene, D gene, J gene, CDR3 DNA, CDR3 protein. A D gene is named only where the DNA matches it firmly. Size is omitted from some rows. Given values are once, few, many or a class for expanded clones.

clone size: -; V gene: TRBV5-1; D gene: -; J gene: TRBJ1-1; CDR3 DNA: TGCGCCAGCAGCTACGGGAACACTGAAGCTTTCTTT; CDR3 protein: CASSYGNTEAFF
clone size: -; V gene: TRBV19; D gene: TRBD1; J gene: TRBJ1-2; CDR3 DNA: TGTGCCAGTAGTCATTGGGAGGACAGGCGCTATGGCTACACCTTC; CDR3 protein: CASSHWEDRRYGYTF
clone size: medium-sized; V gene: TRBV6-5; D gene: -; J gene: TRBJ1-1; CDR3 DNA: TGTGCCAGCAGTTACAGGGAGGGGGAAACTGAAGCTTTCTTT; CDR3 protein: CASSYREGETEAFF
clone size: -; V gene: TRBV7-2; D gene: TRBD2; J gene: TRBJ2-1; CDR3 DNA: TGTGCCAGCAGCTTCGGAAGCGGGAGGAGTGATGAGCAGTTCTTC; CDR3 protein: CASSFGSGRSDEQFF
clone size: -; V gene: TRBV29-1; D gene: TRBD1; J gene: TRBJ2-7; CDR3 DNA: TGCAGCGTTGAAGTCGAAGAAACAGGGGACTACGAGCAGTACTTC; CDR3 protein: CSVEVEETGDYEQYF
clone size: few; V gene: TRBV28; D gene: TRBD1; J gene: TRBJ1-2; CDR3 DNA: TGTGCCAGCAGTCCGGGGGACAGGGAGCATGGCTACACCTTC; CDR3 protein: CASSPGDREHGYTF
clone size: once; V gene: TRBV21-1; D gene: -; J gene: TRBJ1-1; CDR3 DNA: TGTGCCAGCAGCAAAGAGTATCGGACGGGGAACACTGAAGCTTTCTTT; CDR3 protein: CASSKEYRTGNTEAFF
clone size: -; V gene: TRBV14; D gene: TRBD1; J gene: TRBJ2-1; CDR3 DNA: TGTGCCAGCAGCCAAGGAGGGGGCAGGCGAAACAATGAGCAGTTCTTC; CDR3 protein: CASSQGGGRRNNEQFF
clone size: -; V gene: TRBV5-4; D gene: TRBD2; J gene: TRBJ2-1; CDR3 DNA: TGTGCCAGCAGCCTACTAGCGGGAGGCAACCACTATGAGCAGTTCTTC; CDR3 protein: CASSLLAGGNHYEQFF
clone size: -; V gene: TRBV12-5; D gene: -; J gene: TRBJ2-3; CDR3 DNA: TGTGCTAGTGGGGACAGCGATACGCAGTATTTT; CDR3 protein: CASGDSDTQYF
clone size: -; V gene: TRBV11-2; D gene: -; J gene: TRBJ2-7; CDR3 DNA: TGTGCCAGCAGCACGTACTACGAGCAGTACTTC; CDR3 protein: CASSTYYEQYF
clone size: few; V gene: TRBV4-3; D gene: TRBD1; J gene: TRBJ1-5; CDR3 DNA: TGCGCCAGCAGTCGACAGGGAGATCAGCCCCAGCATTTT; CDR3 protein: CASSRQGDQPQHF
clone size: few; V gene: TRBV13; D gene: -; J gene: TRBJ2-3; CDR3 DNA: TGTGCCAGCAGGCATCAGCTGCTCACAGATACGCAGTATTTT; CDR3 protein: CASRHQLLTDTQYF
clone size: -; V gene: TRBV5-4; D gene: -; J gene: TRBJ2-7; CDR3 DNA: TGTGCCAGCAGCTTGGGGGGGGCTAGCGAGTCCTACGAGCAGTACTTC; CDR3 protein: CASSLGGASESYEQYF
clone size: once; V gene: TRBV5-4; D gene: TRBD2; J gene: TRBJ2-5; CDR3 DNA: TGTGCCAGCAGCTTGGAGCGGGAGGGGTGGGAGACCCAGTACTTC; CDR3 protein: CASSLEREGWETQYF
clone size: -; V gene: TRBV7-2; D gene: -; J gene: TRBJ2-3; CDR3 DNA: TGTGCCAGCAGCTTTCAAGATGTTGGAGATACGCAGTATTTT; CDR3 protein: CASSFQDVGDTQYF
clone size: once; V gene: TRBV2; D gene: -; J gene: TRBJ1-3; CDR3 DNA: TGTGCCAGCAGTGAGGGGGCGCGGGGAAACACCATATATTTT; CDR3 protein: CASSEGARGNTIYF
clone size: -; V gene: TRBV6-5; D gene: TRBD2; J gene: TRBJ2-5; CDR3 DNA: TGTGCCAGCAGTCTCGGGACTAGCGGACAAGAGACCCAGTACTTC; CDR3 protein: CASSLGTSGQETQYF
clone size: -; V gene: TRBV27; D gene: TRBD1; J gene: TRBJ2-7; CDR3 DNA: TGTGCCAGCAGTTTCACCGGGACAGGGCCCTACGAGCAGTACTTC; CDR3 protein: CASSFTGTGPYEQYF
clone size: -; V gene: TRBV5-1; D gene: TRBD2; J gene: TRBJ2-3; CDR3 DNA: TGCGCCAGCAGCAACGGGGAGGGACCCACAGATACGCAGTATTTT; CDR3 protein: CASSNGEGPTDTQYF
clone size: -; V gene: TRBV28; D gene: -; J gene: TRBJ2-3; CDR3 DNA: TGTGCCATATGGGGATCGGATACGCAGTATTTT; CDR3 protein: CAIWGSDTQYF
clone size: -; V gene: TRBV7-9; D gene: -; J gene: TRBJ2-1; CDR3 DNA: TGTGCCAGCAGTCGGGACTCCTCCAATGAGCAGTTCTTC; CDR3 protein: CASSRDSSNEQFF
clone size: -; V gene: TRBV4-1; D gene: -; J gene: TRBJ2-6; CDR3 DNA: TGCGCCAGCAGCCAAGGAGGACTGACCCTTTACTCTGGGGCCAACGTCCTGACTTTC; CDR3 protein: CASSQGGLTLYSGANVLTF
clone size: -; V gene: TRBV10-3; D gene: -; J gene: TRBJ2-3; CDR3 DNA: TGTGCCATCAGTGAGTCATCTTACGGGGGTAAAGCAGATACGCAGTATTTT; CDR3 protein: CAISESSYGGKADTQYF
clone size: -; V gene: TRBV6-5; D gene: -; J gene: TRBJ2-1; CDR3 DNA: TGTGCCAGCAGTTCCCCTAGCGCCCAGTTCTTC; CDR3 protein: CASSSPSAQFF
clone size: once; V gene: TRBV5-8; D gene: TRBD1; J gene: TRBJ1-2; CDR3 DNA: TGTGCCAGAAGCTACGGGACAGGGCGAGGGGGCTACACCTTC; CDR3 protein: CARSYGTGRGGYTF
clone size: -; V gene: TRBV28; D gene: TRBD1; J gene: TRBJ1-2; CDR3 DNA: TGTGCCAGCAGTCCCACAGGGGACTATGGCTACACCTTC; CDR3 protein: CASSPTGDYGYTF
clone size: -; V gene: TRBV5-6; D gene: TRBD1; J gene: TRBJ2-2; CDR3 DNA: TGTGCCAGCAGCACGGACAGGTTCAACACCGGGGAGCTGTTTTTT; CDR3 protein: CASSTDRFNTGELFF
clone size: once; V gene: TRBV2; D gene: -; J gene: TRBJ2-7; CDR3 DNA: TGTGCCAGCAGTGAACCTTTTAGGACTGAGCAGTACTTC; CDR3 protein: CASSEPFRTEQYF
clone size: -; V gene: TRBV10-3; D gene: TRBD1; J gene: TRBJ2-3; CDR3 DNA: TGTGCCATCAGTGATGGACAGGGGGCCACAGATACGCAGTATTTT; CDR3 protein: CAISDGQGATDTQYF
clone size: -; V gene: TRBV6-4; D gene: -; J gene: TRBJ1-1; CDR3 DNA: TGTGCCAGCAGTGAAACCCCAGGGTTGGGCACTGAAGCTTTCTTT; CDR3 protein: CASSETPGLGTEAFF
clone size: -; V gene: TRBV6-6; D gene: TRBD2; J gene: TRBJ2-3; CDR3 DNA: TGTGCCAGCAGAACTGGACTAGCGATCACAGATACGCAGTATTTT; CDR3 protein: CASRTGLAITDTQYF
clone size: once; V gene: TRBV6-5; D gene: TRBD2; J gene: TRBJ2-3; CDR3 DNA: TGTGCCAGCAGAGCGGGACTGGGCACAGATACGCAGTATTTT; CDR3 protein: CASRAGLGTDTQYF
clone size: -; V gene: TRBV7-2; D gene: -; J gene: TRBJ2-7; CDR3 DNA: TGTGCCAGCAGCTTATCTCCAGGGGAGATTTACGAGCAGTACTTC; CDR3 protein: CASSLSPGEIYEQYF
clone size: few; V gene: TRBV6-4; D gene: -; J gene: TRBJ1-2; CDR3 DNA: TGTGCCAGCAGGGAGGCAGGGAGTGACGGCTACACCTTC; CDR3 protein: CASREAGSDGYTF
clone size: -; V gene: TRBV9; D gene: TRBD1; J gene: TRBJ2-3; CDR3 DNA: TGTGCCAGCAGCCTGACAGGGGGCACAGATACGCAGTATTTT; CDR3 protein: CASSLTGGTDTQYF
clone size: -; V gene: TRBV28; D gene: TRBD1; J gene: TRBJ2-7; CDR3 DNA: TGTGCCACTCGACAGGGGACCTCCTACGAGCAGTACTTC; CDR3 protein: CATRQGTSYEQYF
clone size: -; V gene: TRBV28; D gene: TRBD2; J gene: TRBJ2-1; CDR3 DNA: TGTGCCAGCAGTTTTCTCACTAGCGCCTCCTACAATGAGCAGTTCTTC; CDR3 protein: CASSFLTSASYNEQFF
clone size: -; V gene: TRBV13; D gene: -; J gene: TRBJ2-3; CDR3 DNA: TGTGCCAGCAGCATCCAGCCCCGTACGCAGTATTTT; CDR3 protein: CASSIQPRTQYF
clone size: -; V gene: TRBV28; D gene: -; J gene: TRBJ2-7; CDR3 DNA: TGTGCCAGCAAACCGGGCCCTTGGTCGGGGGAGCAGTACTTC; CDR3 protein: CASKPGPWSGEQYF
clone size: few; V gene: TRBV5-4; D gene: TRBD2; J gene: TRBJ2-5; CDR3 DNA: TGTGCCAGCAGCTCGCGGAGGGAGGGCCAAGGGACCCAGTACTTC; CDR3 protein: CASSSRREGQGTQYF
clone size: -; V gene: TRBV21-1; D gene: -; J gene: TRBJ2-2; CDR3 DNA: TGTGCCAGCAACCATCGGAAGCGGAACACCGGGGAGCTGTTTTTT; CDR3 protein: CASNHRKRNTGELFF
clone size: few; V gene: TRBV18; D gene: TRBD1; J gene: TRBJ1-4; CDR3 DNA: TGTGCCAGCTCACCCCTCGGACAGGGAGGAAATGAAAAACTGTTTTTT; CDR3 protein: CASSPLGQGGNEKLFF
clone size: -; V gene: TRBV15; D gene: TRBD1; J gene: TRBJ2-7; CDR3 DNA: TGTGCCACCAGCAGTGACCATTTGACAGGGGGCGAGCAGTACTTC; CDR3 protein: CATSSDHLTGGEQYF
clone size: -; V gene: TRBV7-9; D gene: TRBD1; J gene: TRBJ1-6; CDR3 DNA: TGTGCCAGCAGCTCGACAGGGTCCCTCCTCTCCTATAATTCACCCCTCCACTTT; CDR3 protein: CASSSTGSLLSYNSPLHF
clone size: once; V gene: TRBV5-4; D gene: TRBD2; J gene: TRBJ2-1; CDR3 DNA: TGTGCCAGCAGCTTCCTAGGCGGGAGGGCGCATGAGCAGTTCTTC; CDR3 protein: CASSFLGGRAHEQFF
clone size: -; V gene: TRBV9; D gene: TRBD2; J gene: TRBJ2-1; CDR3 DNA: TGTGCCAGCAGCCTGGGACTAGCAGTCGATGAGCAGTTCTTC; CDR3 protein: CASSLGLAVDEQFF
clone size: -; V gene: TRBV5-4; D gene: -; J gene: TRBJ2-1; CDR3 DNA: TGTGCCAGCAGCCCCGGGCGGTCAGGGTCCTACAATGAGCAGTTCTTC; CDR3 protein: CASSPGRSGSYNEQFF
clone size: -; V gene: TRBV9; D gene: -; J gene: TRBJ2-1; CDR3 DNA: TGTGCCAGCAGCGTAGTGGGGGAGAGGTACAATGAGCAGTTCTTC; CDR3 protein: CASSVVGERYNEQFF
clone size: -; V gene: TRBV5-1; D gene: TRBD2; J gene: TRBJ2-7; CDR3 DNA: TGCGCCAGCAGCTTGGAGGTCGGGAGGCCTCTCTACGAGCAGTACTTC; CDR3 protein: CASSLEVGRPLYEQYF
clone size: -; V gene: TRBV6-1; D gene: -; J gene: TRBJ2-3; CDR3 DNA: TGTGCCAGCAGTGGACAGATCGCCACAGATACGCAGTATTTT; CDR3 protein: CASSGQIATDTQYF